These T cell receptor beta chains were read from a single sample in a study of shared clonotypes between healthy human individuals. Only in-frame clones appear in the TCRdb table, and some are missing; sequencing was by immunoSEQ multiplex PCR. Of about 120,000 clones in the sample, around 66% were seen once. Sample: memory CD8+ T cells sorted from blood. The receptors were gathered from a woman under 40 in good health. Both conserved end residues are part of each CDR3. D genes are given only for firm matches. Size values are once, few and many counts, or a class for expanded clones, and some rows have none.

j_gene,len,d_gene,abundance,v_gene,CDR3nt,CDR3aa
TRBJ1-5,17,TRBD1,.,TRBV28,TGTGCCAGCAGTACCGGGACAGGGATCTCTATGAATCAGCCCCAGCATTTT,CASSTGTGISMNQPQHF
TRBJ2-7,13,.,.,TRBV11-1,TGTGCCAGCAGCTTAGCGGAAGACTACGAGCAGTACTTC,CASSLAEDYEQYF
TRBJ2-7,14,TRBD1,.,TRBV28,TGTGCCAGCAGCCACGGGACAGGGTACTACGAGCAGTACTTC,CASSHGTGYYEQYF
TRBJ1-4,12,.,.,TRBV6-5,TGTGCCAGCAGCCCCGGACCTGAAAAACTGTTTTTT,CASSPGPEKLFF
TRBJ1-4,13,.,.,TRBV11-2,TGTGCCAGCAGGGACAGCGGTAATGAAAAACTGTTTTTT,CASRDSGNEKLFF
TRBJ1-4,13,.,.,TRBV19,TGTGCCAGTAGTCCCGGGTACCAGATTGAACTGTTTTTT,CASSPGYQIELFF
TRBJ2-7,15,TRBD1,many,TRBV6-5,TGTGCCAGCAGTTACACGACAGGGCCCTCCTACGAGCAGTACTTC,CASSYTTGPSYEQYF
TRBJ1-1,13,.,.,TRBV7-9,TGTGCCAGCAGCTCACATAGGGAAACCGAAGCTTTCTTT,CASSSHRETEAFF
TRBJ1-5,16,.,.,TRBV25-1,TGTGCCAGCAGTGAATCGGACGGGAATAGCAATCAGCCCCAGCATTTT,CASSESDGNSNQPQHF
TRBJ2-7,14,TRBD2,many,TRBV28,TGTGCCAGCAGTTACGGGACTAGCGTACACGAGCAGTACTTC,CASSYGTSVHEQYF
TRBJ2-1,14,.,many,TRBV5-4,TGTGCCAGCAGCTTTTATAGCTCCTACAATGAGCAGTTCTTC,CASSFYSSYNEQFF
TRBJ1-5,13,.,few,TRBV11-2,TGTGCCAGCAGCTTAGATATGGGACAGCCCCAGCATTTT,CASSLDMGQPQHF
TRBJ1-2,13,.,.,TRBV27,TGTGCCAGCAGTTTAAACAGTCTGGGCGGCTACACCTTC,CASSLNSLGGYTF
TRBJ1-1,15,.,.,TRBV7-9,TGTGCCAGCAGTCAATACAGGTGGGGGAGCACTGAAGCTTTCTTT,CASSQYRWGSTEAFF
TRBJ1-2,15,TRBD1,few,TRBV7-9,TGTGCCAGCAGCTCCTATACAGGGGGCGCCTATGGCTACACCTTC,CASSSYTGGAYGYTF
TRBJ2-5,14,.,many,TRBV28,TGTGCCAGCAGTTTGAGCGGTGGGCAAGAGACCCAGTACTTC,CASSLSGGQETQYF
TRBJ2-7,14,.,.,TRBV29-1,TGCAGCGTTGTAGGGCTGGAAGGCTCCTACGAGCAGTACTTC,CSVVGLEGSYEQYF
TRBJ2-1,13,.,.,TRBV27,TGTGCCAGCAGTTTCACGCGGAAGGATGAGCAGTTCTTC,CASSFTRKDEQFF
TRBJ2-7,12,.,.,TRBV18,TGTGCCAGCTCCCCAGACAGCTACGAGCAGTACTTC,CASSPDSYEQYF
TRBJ1-1,15,.,once,TRBV18,TGTGCCAGCTCAGGGGACGGAGCATCCGGGGCGAAAGCTTTCTTT,CASSGDGASGAKAFF
TRBJ1-3,16,.,many,TRBV7-9,TGTGCCAGCAGCCCCCCGAAAGGGGGAGGTGGAAACACCATATATTTT,CASSPPKGGGGNTIYF
TRBJ2-3,15,.,.,TRBV6-4,TGTGCCAGCAGTGAGGGGTCTTCCCCCACAGATACGCAGTATTTT,CASSEGSSPTDTQYF
TRBJ1-6,15,.,.,TRBV4-2,TGTGCCAGCAGCCAAGGCATGGGTGATGGTTCACCCCTCCACTTT,CASSQGMGDGSPLHF
TRBJ2-1,16,.,once,TRBV21-1,TGTGCCAGCACTACTCCGGGACTAGCGCCCTACAATGAGCAGTTCTTC,CASTTPGLAPYNEQFF
TRBJ2-2,15,.,.,TRBV6-5,TGTGCCAGCAGTCCCCGGACAGCCAACACCGGGGAGCTGTTTTTT,CASSPRTANTGELFF
TRBJ2-5,13,.,once,TRBV9,TGTGCCAGCAGCGTAGCGAGCCAAGAGACCCAGTACTTC,CASSVASQETQYF
TRBJ2-5,16,.,.,TRBV19,TGTGCCAGTAGTAGCGGGCAGGACATACTCCAAGAGACCCAGTACTTC,CASSSGQDILQETQYF
TRBJ2-7,14,TRBD2,.,TRBV11-2,TGTGCCAGCAGCTTTAGTAGCGGGAGATACGAGCAGTACTTC,CASSFSSGRYEQYF
TRBJ1-1,14,TRBD1,.,TRBV6-4,TGTGCCAGCAGTGACTCTGGGGACAGCACTGAAGCTTTCTTT,CASSDSGDSTEAFF